This record concerns one TCR beta chain sequence. Its antigen remains unidentified. This record comes from a study of shared clonotypes between healthy human individuals. General study findings and limits: Shared across a few donors were 5% to 6% of the naive CD4 clonotypes.

Deletions cut 0 bases from V and 4 bases from J, with 14 bases between. The CDR3 totals 17 residues. Looked up from germline, CDR1 is SGHRS and CDR2 is YFSETQ. Produced via immunoSEQ multiplex PCR; TCRdb's table is partial and in-frame only. The data contain about 2.3 million clones, 85% to 95% of them singletons. V and J are TRBV5-1 and TRBJ2-6, with D possibly TRBD1 on 5 matching bases. The material sequenced was naive CD4+ T cells from PBMCs. Subset in this sample: CD45RA+ positively selected. This receptor was obtained from a man between 18 and 29 years old in good health. Some clones in this sample may be carry-over from other donors' samples. CDR3 protein: CASSLEGAARGANVLTF. The CDR3 DNA is TGCGCCAGCAGCTTGGAAGGGGCCGCGAGGGGGGCCAACGTCCTGACTTTC.